This record covers a single TCR beta chain. The data stem from a study of blood T cell repertoires in COVID-19. Whole-study context: From the United States, Italy and Spain came samples of acute and convalescent COVID-19. Nucleic acid was either cDNA or gDNA, and it came from T cells, B-cell-depleted T cells, or PBMCs.

Looked up from germline, CDR1 is MDHEN and CDR2 is SYDVKM. This CDR3 has 17 amino acids. Trimming took 4 bases from V and 10 from J, leaving 28 bases between them. Original processing notes: Nucleated cell counts were estimated from reference gene primer amplification. Method: immunoSEQ multiplex PCR; TCRdb's copy keeps in-frame clones and lacks some. That table gives V, J and clone size, and the DNA gave D and trimming. This repertoire shows fewer than 300,000 clones, 83% found once; its top ten account for 8% to 10%. The sample consisted of peripheral blood. The rearrangement links TRBV28 to TRBJ1-2; weak D call: TRBD1 (6 bases). The TCR originated in a woman in her 50s who had recovered from COVID-19. The CDR3 protein is CASSSPPSSDSRLAYTF. The CDR3, as DNA: TGTGCCAGCAGTTCCCCCCCATCTTCGGACAGCCGGCTAGCCTACACCTTC.